The clone carrying this T cell receptor (beta chain) was seen many times. What it binds is not known. This entry belongs to a study of T cells in Graves' hyperthyroidism and ophthalmopathy. Template material for amplifying TCR beta CDR3 regions consisted of RNA transcripts. HTBI primers were used for first-round RT-PCR of the TCR CDR3. TCRdb reprocessed the multiplex PCR reads via MiXCR and lists one record per CDR3 protein. The table lists a few hundred thousand distinct CDR3 sequences, roughly 15% of them singletons, with almost 35% in the top ten. Study-level findings and limits: Ophthalmopathy could be told apart from stable hyperthyroidism with a 13 V-J model.

Thyroid ultrasound and orbital computed tomography, with clinical symptoms and serum thyroxine and TRAb, informed diagnoses. CDR1 and CDR2 from the germline V gene are KGHDR and SFDVKD. This CDR3 has 16 amino acids. V dropped 3 bases and J dropped 4 bases, with 14 bases sitting between them. Sequences were obtained from blood. The rearrangement uses TRBV24-1 and TRBJ2-2, with D maybe TRBD1 (5 bases). The sequence was obtained from a woman aged 40 to 55 with Graves' ophthalmopathy. The CDR3 loop is CATSDESLGVTGELFF. The CDR3 DNA is TGTGCCACCAGTGATGAATCCCTAGGGGTCACCGGGGAGCTGTTTTTT.